One and the same sample provided the 12 T cell receptor beta chains below, sequenced in a study of cytomegalovirus exposure and HLA in healthy donors. Method: immunoSEQ multiplex PCR; TCRdb's copy keeps in-frame clones and lacks some. The sample records some 79,000 clones, approximately 94% being singletons. Sequences were obtained from PBMCs. All receptors derive from a woman between 18 and 29 years old in good health and CMV-seropositive.

V and J are TRBV11-3 and TRBJ1-1; 7 bases map to TRBD1. From germline, CDR1 is SGHNT and CDR2 YENEEA. This CDR3 spans 13 amino acids. V was pared by 5 bases and J by 1 base, with 1 base of the junction left unmatched. Here the CDR3 DNA reads TGTGCCAGCAGCCGGGACAGGAACACTGAAGCTTTCTTT. It encodes CASSRDRNTEAFF.

The chain carries TRBV7-2 and TRBJ1-1; 8 nucleotides agree with TRBD1. After removal of 8 bases from V and 1 base from J, the junction contained 3 bases not matched to a gene. From germline, CDR1 is SGHTA and CDR2 FQGNSA. The CDR3 sequence is 13 residues long. The CDR3 nucleotides read TGTGCCAGCGGGGGACAGGCGAACACTGAAGCTTTCTTT. Translating it yields CASGGQANTEAFF.

This clone has a single count. The chain employs TRBV5-5 and TRBJ2-2, with 9 bases fitting TRBD1. Trimming took 4 bases from V and 7 from J; bases not matched to a gene: 8. The CDR3 sequence is 15 residues long. Germline lookup yields CDR1 SGHKS and CDR2 YYEKEE (reference sequence). CDR3 nucleotide sequence: TGTGCCAGCAGCATGGGGACAGGGAAGAACGGGGAGCTGTTTTTT. Its translation is CASSMGTGKNGELFF.

The chain joins TRBV7-9 to TRBJ2-4; possibly TRBD2 for D (6 bases). This CDR3 has 16 amino acids. The V end was cut by 2 bases, the J end by 3 bases, with 14 bases between. Germline lookup yields CDR1 SEHNR and CDR2 FQNEAQ (reference sequence). CDR3 sequence reads: CASSLLGGLGKNIQYF. CDR3 bases: TGTGCCAGCAGCTTACTGGGGGGTTTAGGCAAAAACATTCAGTACTTC.

V is TRBV4-3 and J is TRBJ2-3, with 12 bases aligning to TRBD2. This CDR3 comprises 19 residues. With 0 bases clipped from V and 3 bases from J, the junction kept 10 bases outside the gene matches. The germline CDR1 and CDR2 sequences are LGHNA and YSLEER. The CDR3 DNA sequence: TGCGCCAGCAGCCAAGAACTAGCGGGAGGATTTACTCGGACAGATACGCAGTATTTT. It translates to CASSQELAGGFTRTDTQYF.

Here the CDR3 DNA reads TGTGCCAGCAGCCAAGTGGGGGACTCAACTAATGAAAAACTGTTTTTT. Protein sequence: CASSQVGDSTNEKLFF. This chain links TRBV4-2 with TRBJ1-4; D possibly corresponds to TRBD1 (5 bases). Trimming took 1 base from V and 0 from J, leaving 9 bases between them. The CDR3 is 16 amino acids. Per germline, CDR1 LGHNA and CDR2 YNFKEQ.

The rearrangement uses TRBV6-5 and TRBJ1-2; 7 nucleotides line up with TRBD1. The CDR3 runs to 15 residues. CDR1 is MNHEY and CDR2 is SVGAGI in the germline V gene. J gave up 2 bases and V 6 bases, and 9 bases lay outside the gene matches. The CDR3 DNA sequence: TGTGCCAGCAGCCAGAGGCAGGGGGTCAACTATGGCTACACCTTC. This gives the protein CASSQRQGVNYGYTF.

The chain has TRBV7-2 and TRBJ2-5; 13 bases are a match to TRBD2. The CDR3 has 18 amino acids. Germline V gene data show CDR1 as SGHTA and CDR2 as FQGNSA. The J segment lost 5 bases and the V segment lost 5 bases, leaving 14 bases of the junction unmatched. CDR3 coding DNA: TGTGCCAGCAGCCCCCCCCCGGGACTAGCGGGACCCCCGGAGACCCAGTACTTC. This translates into CASSPPPGLAGPPETQYF.

This rearrangement joins TRBV19 to TRBJ2-2, with TRBD1 matching 7 bases. The germline V gene has CDR1 LNHDA and CDR2 SQIVND (reference sequence). V shed 5 bases and J 4 bases; nucleotides not matched to a gene: 7. This CDR3 is 15 amino acids long. CDR3 sequence (DNA): TGTGCCAGTAGTCAGGGACAGAGATTCACCGGGGAGCTGTTTTTT. Amino acid sequence: CASSQGQRFTGELFF.

The chain joins TRBV6-5 to TRBJ1-1; D unclear. Germline CDR1 is MNHEY and CDR2 is SVGAGI. The CDR3 totals 15 residues. Trimming took off 5 bases at V and 2 bases at J, with 15 bases between the two ends. CDR3 nucleotide sequence: TGTGCCAGCAGTAACCCCGGAGCAGTCAACACTGAAGCTTTCTTT. This translates into CASSNPGAVNTEAFF.

V and J are TRBV6-6 and TRBJ1-1, with a tentative D call TRBD1 (5 bases). In germline, CDR1 is MNHNY, CDR2 SVGAGI (reference sequence). Trimming shortened V by 2 bases and J by 3 bases, and 13 bases separated the two germline ends. This CDR3 is 15 amino acids long. The CDR3 nucleotides are TGTGCCAGCAGTTACGATCTTCGGGGGGACACTGAAGCTTTCTTT. Translated, it gives CASSYDLRGDTEAFF.

This chain joins TRBV11-3 and TRBJ1-1; tentative D call: TRBD1 (5 bases). Germline V gives CDR1 SGHNT, CDR2 YENEEA. Between the trimmed V and J ends, which lost 2 bases and 4 bases, there was a span of 8 bases. The CDR3 runs 13 residues. The CDR3 DNA reads as TGTGCCAGCAGCTTAACAACAGGCACTGAAGCTTTCTTT. Protein product: CASSLTTGTEAFF.